Listed below are T cell receptor beta chains from one sample, sequenced in a study of blood T cells in healthy people across ages. TCRdb ran MiXCR on the 5' RACE reads and lists one entry per CDR3 protein. The table lists over 1.5 million distinct CDR3 sequences, approximately 50% of them singletons. The sample taken for sequencing was blood. The receptors shown here come from a woman between 35 and 50 years old in good health. Both conserved end residues are part of each CDR3. Each record gives: J gene, clone size, D gene, V gene, CDR3 protein, CDR3 DNA. D genes are given only for firm matches. Rows may omit the clone size; those that give it use once, few, many or a size class.

J: TRBJ2-1
size: few
D: TRBD1
V: TRBV5-1
CDR3: CASSVGVAGGNEQFF
DNA: TGCGCCAGCAGCGTCGGCGTGGCAGGGGGCAATGAGCAGTTCTTC

J: TRBJ2-5
size: once
D: .
V: TRBV3-1
CDR3: CASSQAGQLREQYF
DNA: TGTGCCAGCAGCCAAGCGGGTCAGTTAAGGGAGCAGTACTTC

J: TRBJ2-5
size: many
D: .
V: TRBV20-1
CDR3: CSARVVPGVQETQYF
DNA: TGCAGTGCTAGAGTCGTACCAGGGGTTCAAGAGACCCAGTACTTC

J: TRBJ2-3
size: .
D: TRBD2
V: TRBV15
CDR3: CATSRDSSGGRDTQYF
DNA: TGTGCCACCAGCAGAGATTCTAGCGGGGGACGGGATACGCAGTATTTT

J: TRBJ2-5
size: .
D: .
V: TRBV4-3
CDR3: CASSQGPRVGAQYF
DNA: TGCGCCAGCAGCCAAGGTCCACGGGTTGGGGCCCAGTACTTC

J: TRBJ2-5
size: few
D: .
V: TRBV5-1
CDR3: CASSSLMETQYF
DNA: TGCGCCAGCAGCTCGCTGATGGAGACCCAGTACTTC

J: TRBJ1-6
size: once
D: TRBD1
V: TRBV7-2
CDR3: CASSLGSWTGNSPLHF
DNA: TGTGCCAGCAGCTTAGGGTCGTGGACAGGGAATTCACCCCTCCACTTT

J: TRBJ2-5
size: .
D: .
V: TRBV7-2
CDR3: CASSLNSLKDSQETQYF
DNA: TGTGCCAGCAGCCTAAACTCGCTGAAGGACAGCCAAGAGACCCAGTACTTC

J: TRBJ2-3
size: .
D: TRBD2
V: TRBV4-2
CDR3: CASSQEDRLAGVSTTQYF
DNA: TGTGCCAGCAGCCAAGAGGACAGACTAGCGGGGGTCAGTACTACGCAGTATTTT

J: TRBJ1-4
size: .
D: .
V: TRBV5-1
CDR3: CASSLAEAGDLFF
DNA: TGCGCCAGCAGCTTGGCCGAGGCAGGGGACCTGTTTTTT

J: TRBJ1-2
size: .
D: .
V: TRBV29-1
CDR3: CSVEVGQGGNYGYTF
DNA: TGCAGCGTTGAAGTGGGGCAGGGAGGCAACTATGGCTACACCTTC

J: TRBJ2-5
size: .
D: TRBD2
V: TRBV7-2
CDR3: CASSIRLAGQETQYF
DNA: TGTGCCAGCAGCATCCGACTAGCGGGGCAAGAGACCCAGTACTTC

J: TRBJ1-6
size: .
D: .
V: TRBV28
CDR3: CASGSSSGLHF
DNA: TGTGCCAGCGGATCCAGTTCGGGACTCCACTTT

J: TRBJ2-7
size: .
D: TRBD2
V: TRBV13
CDR3: CASSLSLAGVHEQYF
DNA: TGTGCCAGCAGCTTAAGTCTAGCGGGGGTTCACGAGCAGTACTTC

J: TRBJ2-1
size: .
D: .
V: TRBV25-1
CDR3: CASRGGDYNEQFF
DNA: TGTGCCAGCCGAGGGGGAGATTACAATGAGCAGTTCTTC

J: TRBJ1-6
size: .
D: TRBD1
V: TRBV20-1
CDR3: CSATGTGVRSYNSPLHF
DNA: TGCAGTGCTACCGGGACAGGGGTACGCTCCTATAATTCACCCCTCCACTTT

J: TRBJ2-5
size: few
D: .
V: TRBV20-1
CDR3: CSARRARIQETQYF
DNA: TGCAGTGCTCGACGCGCTAGAATCCAAGAGACCCAGTACTTC

J: TRBJ2-5
size: .
D: .
V: TRBV5-5
CDR3: CASIKIDEETQYF
DNA: TGTGCCAGCATCAAGATTGACGAAGAGACCCAGTACTTC

J: TRBJ1-2
size: .
D: .
V: TRBV4-3
CDR3: CASSQEPTDHYGYTF
DNA: TGCGCCAGCAGCCAAGAACCCACGGACCACTATGGCTACACCTTC

J: TRBJ1-2
size: many
D: .
V: TRBV20-1
CDR3: CSARDGGFRGYTF
DNA: TGCAGTGCTAGAGATGGAGGGTTTAGGGGCTACACCTTC

J: TRBJ1-2
size: .
D: .
V: TRBV5-6
CDR3: CASSSSVRRGYTF
DNA: TGTGCCAGCAGCTCTTCCGTCCGGCGGGGCTACACCTTC

J: TRBJ2-3
size: .
D: .
V: TRBV11-2
CDR3: CASSRSQPGADTQYF
DNA: TGTGCCAGCAGCCGAAGTCAACCCGGGGCAGATACGCAGTATTTT

J: TRBJ2-7
size: .
D: TRBD2
V: TRBV7-9
CDR3: CASSFLRSGGHPFSYEQYF
DNA: TGTGCCAGCAGCTTCCTGCGGAGCGGGGGCCACCCTTTCTCCTACGAGCAGTACTTC

J: TRBJ2-5
size: .
D: .
V: TRBV12-3/TRBV12-4
CDR3: CASSGQGSGAGEQYF
DNA: TGTGCCAGCAGCGGCCAGGGGTCCGGGGCTGGGGAGCAGTACTTC

J: TRBJ2-7
size: .
D: .
V: TRBV7-2
CDR3: CASSSPLGRGEQYF
DNA: TGTGCCAGCAGCTCCCCTTTGGGAAGGGGAGAGCAGTACTTC

J: TRBJ1-4
size: .
D: TRBD1
V: TRBV6-2/TRBV6-3
CDR3: CASNNRGGGEKLFF
DNA: TGTGCCAGCAATAACAGGGGTGGAGGTGAAAAACTGTTTTTT

J: TRBJ2-7
size: .
D: .
V: TRBV5-8
CDR3: CASSIRDPPWDEQYF
DNA: TGTGCCAGCAGCATTCGGGACCCGCCCTGGGACGAGCAGTACTTC

J: TRBJ2-3
size: .
D: TRBD2
V: TRBV7-3
CDR3: CASSPSGDGTDTQYF
DNA: TGTGCCAGCAGCCCCAGCGGGGACGGCACAGATACGCAGTATTTT

J: TRBJ2-7
size: few
D: TRBD1
V: TRBV5-1
CDR3: CASSFATGDEQYF
DNA: TGCGCCAGCAGCTTCGCGACAGGGGACGAGCAGTACTTC

J: TRBJ2-1
size: many
D: TRBD1
V: TRBV29-1
CDR3: CSLLDRASYNEQFF
DNA: TGCAGCCTTTTGGACAGGGCGTCCTACAATGAGCAGTTCTTC

J: TRBJ2-2
size: .
D: TRBD2
V: TRBV14
CDR3: CASSHPLAGGLSYTGELFF
DNA: TGTGCCAGCAGCCACCCACTAGCGGGGGGCCTCTCGTACACCGGGGAGCTGTTTTTT